This TCR beta chain came from a study of cytomegalovirus exposure and HLA in healthy donors. Nominal health characterized the donors when sampled, though unrecorded immune exposures were likely. This clone appeared a few times. Antigen: not known. Study-wide results and limits: Equally common other TCR beta chains were less clonally expanded than HLA-associated ones, a later analysis found. The study dropped some indistinguishable V segments, TRBV6-2 and TRBV6-3 among them.

Primers for the PCR totalled 60 Vbeta and 13 Jbeta. Generated by immunoSEQ multiplex PCR, the TCRdb table keeps only in-frame clones and is missing some. The repertoire has 150,000 to 200,000 clones, roughly four fifths of them found once; the top ten carry approximately 1%. The CDR3 totals 15 residues. In germline, CDR1 is SGHTA, CDR2 FQGNSA. The V and J ends lost 0 bases and 9 bases, in that order; junction bases with no gene match: 5. The sequence was obtained from a woman in her forties in good health and CMV-seronegative. The source material was PBMCs. This chain uses TRBV7-2 with TRBJ2-1, with 10 bases lining up with TRBD1. The CDR3 protein is CASSLAGQGIGEQFF. CDR3 nucleotide sequence: TGTGCCAGCAGCTTAGCGGGACAGGGGATAGGTGAGCAGTTCTTC.